The text below deals with one T cell receptor beta chain. The data were obtained in a study of cytomegalovirus exposure and HLA in healthy donors. Overall study: Earlier sequencing of about 200 million T cells yielded about 120 million unique TCR beta sequences.

Primers included in the PCR were 60 Vbeta and 13 Jbeta primers. The table came from immunoSEQ multiplex PCR; TCRdb's copy has only in-frame clones and leaves some out. The sample contains 75,000 to 95,000 clones, approximately 84% of which appear only once. Germline CDR1 reads SGHTA; CDR2 reads FQGTGA. Trimming removed 4 bases from V and 5 bases from J, with 17 bases in between. The CDR3 runs 15 residues. Sequenced sample: PBMCs. V and J are TRBV7-3 and TRBJ1-2; possibly TRBD1 for D (5 bases). The receptor was isolated from a man between 18 and 35 years old in good health and CMV-seronegative. This CDR3 reads CASSYTAGLGYGYTF. CDR3 DNA: TGTGCCAGCAGCTACACAGCAGGGCTGGGTTATGGCTACACCTTC.